This T cell receptor beta chain was retrieved from a study of neurological immune-mediated disorders. CDR3 size: 16 residues. After removal of 6 bases from V and 4 bases from J, the junction contained 13 bases not matched to a gene. Germline V gene lookup returns CDR1 MNHEY and CDR2 SVGEGT. This clonotype was counted ten times or more. The method for making cDNA was 5'RACE, and it used 10-nucleotide random UMIs. TCRdb re-called the 5' RACE reads with MiXCR, one entry per CDR3 protein. The sample lists approximately 26,000 distinct CDR3 sequences; 2% to 2.5% were seen once. Material for sequencing was PBMCs. This TCR derives from a woman aged 45 to 65 with multiple sclerosis. The gene calls are TRBV6-2 or TRBV6-3 and TRBJ2-7; 9 nucleotides align to TRBD2. The CDR3 DNA reads as TGTGCCAGCAGACCAGCCCGGGCTAGCGGGGATTACGAGCAGTACTTC. Translation gives CASRPARASGDYEQYF.